Reported below is one T cell receptor beta chain. Its antigen remains unidentified. This entry comes from a study of cytomegalovirus exposure and HLA in healthy donors. Broader study findings: Researchers counted 164 TCR beta chains as cytomegalovirus-associated. DRB1 showed the most TCR associations and HLA-C the fewest in a later analysis, as rates varied by HLA locus. Earlier analysis looked at TCR beta V segments, and most were productive about 87% or about 30% of the time.

The germline CDR1 and CDR2 sequences are SQVTM and ANQGSEA. The CDR3 is made up of 14 amino acids. The V end lost 7 bases, the J end lost 0 bases, and 15 bases lay between the germline ends. Donors consisted of healthy bone marrow donors. Primers: 60 Vbeta forward and 13 Jbeta reverse. The method was immunoSEQ multiplex PCR; TCRdb's version includes in-frame clones alone and lacks a portion of them. The sample lists about 160,000 clones; about 75% were seen once. J is TRBJ1-1 and V is TRBV29-1; no reliable D call. Material for sequencing was PBMCs. The TCR originated in a woman in her forties or fifties in good health and CMV-seropositive. CDR3 sequence: CSGKNNTMNTEAFF. The CDR3 nucleotides read TGCAGCGGAAAGAACAATACGATGAACACTGAAGCTTTCTTT. The full variable domain, its missing parts supplied by reference TRBV29-1 and TRBJ1-1, is SAVISQKPSRDICQRGTSLTIQCQVDSQVTMMFWYRQQPGQSLTLIATANQGSEATYESGFVIDKFPISRPNLTFSTLTVSNMSPEDSSIYLCSGKNNTMNTEAFFGQGTRLTVV.